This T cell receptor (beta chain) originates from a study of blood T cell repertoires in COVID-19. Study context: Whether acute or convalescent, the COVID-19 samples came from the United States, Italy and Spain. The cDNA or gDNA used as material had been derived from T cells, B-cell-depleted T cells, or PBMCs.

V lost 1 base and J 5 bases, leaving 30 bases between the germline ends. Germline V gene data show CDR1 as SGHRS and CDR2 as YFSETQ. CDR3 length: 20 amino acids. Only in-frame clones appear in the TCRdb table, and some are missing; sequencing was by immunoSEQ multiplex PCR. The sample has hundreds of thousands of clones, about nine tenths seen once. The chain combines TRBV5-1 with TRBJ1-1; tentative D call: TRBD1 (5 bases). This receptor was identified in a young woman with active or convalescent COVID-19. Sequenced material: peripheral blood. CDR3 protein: CASSLIFVRQAPISGTEAFF. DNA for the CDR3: TGCGCCAGCAGCTTGATTTTCGTCCGGCAGGCGCCTATATCAGGGACTGAAGCTTTCTTT.